This TCR beta chain emerged from a study of T cell clonality in common variable immunodeficiency. General study results and limits: CVID subjects had higher TCRbeta clonality than healthy controls, most marked in about a third. Reportedly, TCR beta sequences from common variable immunodeficiency showed fewer deletions and N-nucleotide insertions. Repertoire-complication correlations in CVID were limited by patient heterogeneity.

The method was immunoSEQ multiplex PCR; TCRdb's version includes in-frame clones alone and lacks a portion of them. This sample has about 23,000 clones, each found more than once. The CDR3 contains 15 residues. Germline-derived CDR1 and CDR2 are SGHRS and YFSETQ. V lost 4 bases to trimming and J lost 4 bases; unmatched junction nucleotides: 7. Only a few counts were recorded for this clone. Its antigen is as yet unknown. The CDR3 is cut off 3 residues early in the read; its end comes from the germline J gene. Reduced serum IgG, IgA and/or IgM plus specific antibody deficiency defined CVID. This clonotype was sampled from a human donor with common variable immunodeficiency. The V and J genes are TRBV5-1 and TRBJ2-7; 11 nucleotides agree with TRBD1. The sample was peripheral blood mononuclear cells. The covered CDR3 bases are TGCGCCAGCAGCACCTGGACAGGGGGCTCGTACGAG. Its protein product is CASSTWTGGSYE. The entire CDR3 sequence reads CASSTWTGGSYEQYF.